One and the same sample provided the 8 T cell receptor beta chains below, sequenced in a study of T cell responses to AZD1222 COVID-19 vaccine. TCRdb keeps only in-frame clones here, not all; method: immunoSEQ multiplex PCR. The sample carries more than 95,000 clones, over 80% recorded once. Sequences were derived from peripheral blood, sampled on day 0 of AZD1222 vaccination. All receptors derive from an adult in good health.

The chain links TRBV2 to TRBJ1-1, with a tentative D call TRBD1 (5 bases). The germline V and J ends were trimmed by 0 bases and 5 bases, with 7 bases remaining between them. CDR3 length: 13 residues. Looked up from germline, CDR1 is SNHLY and CDR2 is FYNNEI. The chain's CDR3 is CASSEAGGTEAFF. The CDR3 nucleotides are TGTGCCAGCAGTGAAGCGGGGGGGACTGAAGCTTTCTTT.

The chain uses TRBV4-1 and TRBJ1-2; possibly TRBD1 for D (6 bases). This CDR3 comprises 14 residues. Germline-derived CDR1 and CDR2 are MGHRA and YSYEKL. V was trimmed by 0 bases and J by 4 bases, leaving 9 bases between them. In DNA, the CDR3 is TGCGCCAGCAGCCAAGAAACAGGGCCCTATGGCTACACCTTC. Amino acid sequence: CASSQETGPYGYTF.

This clone appeared a single time. This chain connects TRBV18 to TRBJ1-1; weak D call: TRBD1 (5 bases). The germline V and J ends were trimmed by 6 bases and 0 bases, with 8 bases remaining between them. The CDR3 has 13 residues. Germline CDR1 is KGHSH and CDR2 is LQKENI. The CDR3 DNA follows: TGTGCCAGCTCCCCCAGGGTGAACACTGAAGCTTTCTTT. Its translation: CASSPRVNTEAFF.

V is TRBV3-1 (or the pseudogene TRBV3-2) and J is TRBJ1-5, with 11 bases identical to TRBD1. Germline loops: CDR1 LGHDT, CDR2 YNNKEL (reference sequence). J gave up 2 bases and V 1 base, and 4 bases lay outside the gene matches. This CDR3 has 17 amino acids. The CDR3 region is CASSQVPGQGGNQPQHF. CDR3 in DNA: TGTGCCAGCAGCCAAGTGCCGGGACAGGGGGGCAATCAGCCCCAGCATTTT.

This chain uses TRBV6-5 with TRBJ1-4, with 7 bases fitting TRBD1. Looked up from germline, CDR1 is MNHEY and CDR2 is SVGAGI. The CDR3 is 15 amino acids. The V and J ends lost 6 bases and 7 bases, in that order; junction bases with no gene match: 11. The CDR3 DNA follows: TGTGCCAGCAGCTTCGGACAGGCCCGGGGTGAAAAACTGTTTTTT. Encoded protein: CASSFGQARGEKLFF.

The chain combines TRBV12-3 or TRBV12-4 with TRBJ2-2; 8 bases align to TRBD2. Trimming at V came to 5 bases and at J to 6 bases, leaving 2 bases not matched to a gene. The CDR3 has 13 amino acids. The CDR3 loop is CASSLSGAGELFF. The CDR3 region has the DNA TGTGCCAGCAGTCTTAGCGGGGCCGGGGAGCTGTTTTTT.

J is TRBJ1-5 and V is TRBV29-1; D is possibly TRBD1 (5 bases). V gave up 4 bases and J gave up 1 base, with 8 bases separating them. The CDR3 contains 13 residues. Germline V gene data show CDR1 as SQVTM and CDR2 as ANQGSEA. The CDR3, as DNA: TGCAGCGTTGGGCCAGGGAGCAATCAGCCCCAGCATTTT. Translated, it gives CSVGPGSNQPQHF.

The chain joins TRBV10-3 to TRBJ1-2; the D is unclear. CDR3 length equals 14 residues. V was shortened by 0 bases and J by 4 bases, with 9 bases between the two germline ends. CDR1 is ENHRY, CDR2 SYGVKD, per germline. CDR3 loop: CAISESPLGYGYTF. For the CDR3, the DNA is TGTGCCATCAGTGAGTCGCCCCTGGGCTATGGCTACACCTTC.